This T cell receptor beta chain was identified in a study of cytomegalovirus exposure and HLA in healthy donors. Primers included in the PCR were 60 Vbeta and 13 Jbeta primers. Profiling relied on immunoSEQ multiplex PCR, and the TCRdb table lists in-frame clones only, not all of them. Found here are some 120,000 clones, about 76% of them singletons; the top ten hold 13%. Germline V gives CDR1 SGHTA, CDR2 FQGNSA. The CDR3 runs 17 residues. Trimming removed 5 bases from V and 4 bases from J; junction bases left unmatched: 8. Overall study results and limits: One variant, a missense change in DCLRE1C, was linked in a later analysis to TCR beta V- and J-gene trimming.

As to this clone: Its target is not known.

The chain uses TRBV7-2 and TRBJ2-4, with 13 positions matching TRBD2. The sequence was obtained from an older woman in good health and CMV-seropositive. Material for sequencing was PBMCs. The CDR3 loop reads CASSARTSGGIKNIQYF. The CDR3 coding sequence is TGTGCCAGCAGCGCAAGGACTAGCGGGGGAATTAAAAACATTCAGTACTTC.